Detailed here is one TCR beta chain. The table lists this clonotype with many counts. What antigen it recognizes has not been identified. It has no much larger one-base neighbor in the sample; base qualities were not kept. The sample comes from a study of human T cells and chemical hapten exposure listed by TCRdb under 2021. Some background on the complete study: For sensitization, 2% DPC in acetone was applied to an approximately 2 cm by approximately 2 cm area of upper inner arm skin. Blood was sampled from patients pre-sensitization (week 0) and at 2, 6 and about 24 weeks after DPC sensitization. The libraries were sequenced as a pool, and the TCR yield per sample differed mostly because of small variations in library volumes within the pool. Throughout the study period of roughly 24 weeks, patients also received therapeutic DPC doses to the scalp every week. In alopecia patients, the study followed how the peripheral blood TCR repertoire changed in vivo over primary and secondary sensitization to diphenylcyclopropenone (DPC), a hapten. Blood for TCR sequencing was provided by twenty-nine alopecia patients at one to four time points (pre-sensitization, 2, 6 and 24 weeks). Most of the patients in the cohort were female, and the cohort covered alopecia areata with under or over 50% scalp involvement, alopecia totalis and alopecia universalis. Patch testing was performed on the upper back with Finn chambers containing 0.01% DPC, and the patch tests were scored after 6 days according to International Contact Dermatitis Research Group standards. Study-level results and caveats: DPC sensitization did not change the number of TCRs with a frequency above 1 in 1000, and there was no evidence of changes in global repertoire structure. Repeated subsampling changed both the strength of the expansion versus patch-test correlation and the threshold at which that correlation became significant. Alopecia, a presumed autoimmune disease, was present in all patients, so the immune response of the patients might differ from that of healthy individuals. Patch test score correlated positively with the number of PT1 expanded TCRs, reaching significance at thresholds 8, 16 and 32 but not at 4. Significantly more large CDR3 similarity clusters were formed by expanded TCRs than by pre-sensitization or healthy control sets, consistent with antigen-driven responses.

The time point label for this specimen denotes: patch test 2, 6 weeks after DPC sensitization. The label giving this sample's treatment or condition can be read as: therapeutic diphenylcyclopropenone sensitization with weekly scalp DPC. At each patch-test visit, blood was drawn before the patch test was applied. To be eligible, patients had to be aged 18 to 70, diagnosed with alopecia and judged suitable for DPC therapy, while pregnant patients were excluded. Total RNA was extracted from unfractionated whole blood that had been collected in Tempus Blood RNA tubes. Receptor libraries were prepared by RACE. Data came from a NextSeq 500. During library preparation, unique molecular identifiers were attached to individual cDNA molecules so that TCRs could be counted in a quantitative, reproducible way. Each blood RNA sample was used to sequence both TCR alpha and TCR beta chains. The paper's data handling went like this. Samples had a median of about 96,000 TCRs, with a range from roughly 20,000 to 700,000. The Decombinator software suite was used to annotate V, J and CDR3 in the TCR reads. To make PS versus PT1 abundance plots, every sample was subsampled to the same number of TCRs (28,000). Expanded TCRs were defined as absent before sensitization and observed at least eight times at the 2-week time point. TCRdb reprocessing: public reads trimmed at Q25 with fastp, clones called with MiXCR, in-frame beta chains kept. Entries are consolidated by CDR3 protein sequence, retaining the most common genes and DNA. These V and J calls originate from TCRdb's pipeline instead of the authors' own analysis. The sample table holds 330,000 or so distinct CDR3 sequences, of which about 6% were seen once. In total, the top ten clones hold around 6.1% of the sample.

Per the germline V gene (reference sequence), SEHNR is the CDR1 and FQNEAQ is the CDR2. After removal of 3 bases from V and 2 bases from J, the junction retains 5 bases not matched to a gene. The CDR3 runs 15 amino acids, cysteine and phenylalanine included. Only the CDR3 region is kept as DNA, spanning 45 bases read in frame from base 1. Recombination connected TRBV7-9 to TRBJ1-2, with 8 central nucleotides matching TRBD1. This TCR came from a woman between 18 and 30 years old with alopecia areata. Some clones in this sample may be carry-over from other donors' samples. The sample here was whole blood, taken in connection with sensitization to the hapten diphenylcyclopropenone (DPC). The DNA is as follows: TGTGCCAGCAGCTTTGGACAGGGTCTCAACTATGGCTACACCTTC. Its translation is CASSFGQGLNYGYTF. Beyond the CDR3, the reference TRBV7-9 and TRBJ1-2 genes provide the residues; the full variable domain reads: DTGVSQNPRHKITKRGQNVTFRCDPISEHNRLYWYRQTLGQGPEFLTYFQNEAQLEKSRLLSDRFSAERPKGSFSTLEIQRTEQGDSAMYLCASSFGQGLNYGYTFGSGTRLTVV.